The 14 T cell receptor beta chains below all came from one sample that was sequenced in a study of a mutant IDH1 vaccine in newly diagnosed glioma. Clones were sequenced by immunoSEQ multiplex PCR, and TCRdb holds only the in-frame ones, with some missing. The top ten clones hold about 8.1% of a sample with tens of thousands of clones, 75% of them seen once. Stated time point: week 47, end of study. Doses of 300 ug of mutant IDH1 20-mer peptide were given with topical imiquimod. Their target antigens are unknown. Sequencing was performed on PBMCs, taken from a glioma patient whose treatment included an IDH1 peptide vaccine. The source of these receptors is a man aged 35 to 55 with glioma.

The chain joins TRBV18 to TRBJ1-2, with 9 positions matching TRBD1. CDR3 length: 15 residues. With V trimmed by 3 bases and J by 6 bases, 8 bases remained unmatched. The germline V gene encodes CDR1 KGHSH and CDR2 LQKENI. The CDR3 spells CASSPGTGTLNGYTF. For the CDR3, the DNA is TGTGCCAGCTCACCGGGGACAGGGACCCTAAATGGCTACACCTTC.

This clone was recorded only once. J is TRBJ2-7 and V is TRBV6-6; TRBD2 aligns across 11 bases. The J segment lost 4 bases and the V segment lost 6 bases, leaving 5 bases of the junction unmatched. Per the germline V gene, CDR1 is MNHNY and CDR2 is SVGAGI (reference sequence). There are 14 residues in the CDR3. The CDR3 is CASSQTSGTYEQYF. For the CDR3, the DNA is TGTGCCAGCAGCCAGACTAGCGGGACATACGAGCAGTACTTC.

This chain uses TRBV5-4 with TRBJ1-2; D may be TRBD1 (5 bases). Germline V gene lookup returns CDR1 SGHNT and CDR2 YYREEE (reference sequence). With 4 bases removed from V and 6 bases from J, the gap between germline ends came to 19 bases. This CDR3 contains 15 residues. CDR3 sequence (DNA): TGTGCCAGCAGCGCGGGGGGGGTCGAGTGGAATGGCTACACCTTC. Translated, it gives CASSAGGVEWNGYTF.

The chain joins TRBV21-1 to TRBJ2-7; the table's D call of TRBD1 was not tested on the DNA. TRBV21-1 is flagged as a pseudogene. The CDR3 length is 13 residues. CDR3 residues: CASSRWDTHLGHV. The CDR3 DNA sequence: TGTGCCAGCAGCCGGTGGGACACCCATCTGGGGCACGTC.

The chain links TRBV7-9 to TRBJ2-7; 9 bases line up with TRBD1. Germline assignment: CDR1 SEHNR and CDR2 FQNEAQ (reference sequence). V lost 4 bases, J lost 2 bases, and 3 bases stayed unmatched. The CDR3 has 14 amino acids. Written as DNA, the CDR3 is TGTGCCAGCAGCTATGGGGACAGGGCCTACGAGCAGTACGTC. The encoded protein is CASSYGDRAYEQYV.

This clone came up once. This rearrangement joins TRBV7-9 to TRBJ2-2, with D tentatively TRBD2 (5 bases). With 2 bases removed from V and 2 bases from J, the gap between germline ends came to 18 bases. Looked up from germline, CDR1 is SEHNR and CDR2 is FQNEAQ (reference sequence). The CDR3 has 18 amino acids. CDR3 sequence reads: CASSLTQIAGGNTGELFF. DNA for the CDR3: TGTGCCAGCAGCTTAACTCAGATTGCGGGTGGTAACACCGGGGAGCTGTTTTTT.

The chain has TRBV19 and TRBJ2-1, with D perhaps TRBD2 (6 bases). Germline CDR1 and CDR2: LNHDA and SQIVND (reference sequence). The V and J ends lost 3 bases and 1 base respectively, with 10 bases between them. The length of the CDR3 is 15 residues. CDR3 region: CASSIGGESYNEQFF. CDR3 bases: TGTGCCAGTAGTATCGGGGGAGAATCCTACAATGAGCAGTTCTTC.

This chain uses TRBV21-1 with TRBJ2-1; TRBD2, as called in the table, went unchecked against the DNA. TRBV21-1 is deemed a pseudogene. The CDR3 runs to 18 residues. This CDR3 is CASSKVVASGRFYNEQFF. The DNA of the CDR3 is TGTGCCAGCAGCAAAGTTGTGGCTAGCGGGAGATTTTACAATGAGCAGTTCTTC.

The rearrangement joins TRBV7-2 to TRBJ1-1; D is perhaps TRBD1 (6 bases). Looked up from germline, CDR1 is SGHTA and CDR2 is FQGNSA. The CDR3 has 16 amino acids. V was shortened by 2 bases and J by 0 bases, with 13 bases between the two germline ends. The CDR3 nucleotides are TGTGCCAGCAGCTTACAGGGGACGAGCATGAACACTGAAGCTTTCTTT. It translates to CASSLQGTSMNTEAFF.

This chain joins TRBV6-6 and TRBJ2-7, with 8 bases identical to TRBD2. The CDR3 loop spans 13 amino acids. Germline V gene lookup returns CDR1 MNHNY and CDR2 SVGAGI (reference sequence). Trimming removed 4 bases from V and 3 bases from J; junction bases left unmatched: 2. CDR3 nucleotides: TGTGCCAGCAGTTCCGGGACTAGCTACGAGCAGTACTTC. Translating it yields CASSSGTSYEQYF.

This clone occurred a few times. The chain joins TRBV5-4 to TRBJ2-1; 9 nucleotides line up with TRBD1. CDR1 and CDR2 from the germline V gene are SGHNT and YYREEE (reference sequence). The CDR3 extends over 16 amino acids. V shed 4 bases, J shed 10 bases, and the junction held 15 bases outside the gene matches. The CDR3 loop is CASSLTGTGLLGEQFF. As DNA, the CDR3 is TGTGCCAGCAGCCTAACCGGGACAGGGCTTTTGGGCGAGCAGTTCTTC. Supplemented by reference TRBV5-4 and TRBJ2-1, the full variable domain reads ETGVTQSPTHLIKTRGQQVTLRCSSQSGHNTVSWYQQALGQGPQFIFQYYREEENGRGNFPPRFSGLQFPNYSSELNVNALELDDSALYLCASSLTGTGLLGEQFFGPGTRLTVL.

This chain links TRBV28 with TRBJ1-3; D is unclear. V gave up 6 bases and J gave up 2 bases, with 11 bases separating them. Germline V gene data show CDR1 as MDHEN and CDR2 as SYDVKM. This CDR3 has 14 residues. CDR3 DNA sequence: TGTGCCAGCAGCCCGACAAGGGCTGGAAACACCATATATTTT. Translated: CASSPTRAGNTIYF.

The J gene is TRBJ1-4, the V gene TRBV18; 7 bases fit TRBD1. The CDR3 totals 14 residues. The ends lost 5 bases at V and 7 bases at J; junction bases unmatched: 7. Germline V gives CDR1 KGHSH, CDR2 LQKENI. The CDR3 loop reads CASSATGWSEKLFF. For the CDR3, the DNA is TGTGCCAGCTCAGCGACAGGGTGGAGTGAAAAACTGTTTTTT.

The chain combines TRBV6-5 with TRBJ2-2; D perhaps matches TRBD2 (6 bases). Trimming cost V 11 bases and J 2 bases, with 12 bases left between them. This CDR3 comprises 13 residues. Germline-derived CDR1 and CDR2 are MNHEY and SVGAGI. This CDR3 reads CAARGSNTGELFF. DNA of the CDR3: TGTGCCGCTCGGGGGTCCAACACCGGGGAGCTGTTTTTT.